This is a list of T cell receptor beta chains from one sample in a study of T cell repertoires in cytomegalovirus infection. What these receptors recognize is not known. TCRdb reprocessed the reads via MiXCR and lists one record per CDR3 protein. The sample includes about 570,000 distinct CDR3 sequences, roughly 42% of them seen just once. The sample was cultured PBMCs, taken from culture after CMV antigen stimulation. These receptors were taken from a human donor in good health (CMV status not recorded). Some clones in this sample may be carry-over from other donors' samples. Each CDR3 is given with its conserved first and last residue. The D gene is left open where the match is weak. The size of a clone is reported for some rows only, either as once, few or many, or as a class for expanded clones.

size: few; V: TRBV7-8; J: TRBJ2-6; D: TRBD1; CDR3: CASSTVTGTGVAGANVLTF; DNA: TGTGCCAGCAGCACTGTTACCGGGACAGGGGTTGCTGGGGCCAACGTCCTGACTTTC
size: few; V: TRBV11-2; J: TRBJ2-3; D: TRBD2; CDR3: CASSFFAGADTQYF; DNA: TGTGCCAGCAGCTTTTTCGCGGGGGCAGATACGCAGTATTTT
size: .; V: TRBV7-6; J: TRBJ1-2; D: TRBD1; CDR3: CASSFHRDREGGYTF; DNA: TGTGCCAGCTCCTTTCACCGGGACAGGGAAGGTGGCTACACCTTC
size: .; V: TRBV27; J: TRBJ1-1; D: .; CDR3: CASTMSPGEAAFF; DNA: TGTGCCAGCACCATGAGCCCGGGCGAGGCAGCTTTCTTT
size: .; V: TRBV11-2; J: TRBJ2-7; D: .; CDR3: CASSYDRIYEQYF; DNA: TGTGCCAGCAGCTACGACAGGATCTACGAGCAGTACTTC
size: .; V: TRBV29-1; J: TRBJ2-1; D: .; CDR3: CSVPGPYNEQFF; DNA: TGCAGCGTGCCGGGACCCTACAATGAGCAGTTCTTC
size: many; V: TRBV7-2; J: TRBJ1-1; D: TRBD1; CDR3: CASSLWSGGPNTEAFF; DNA: TGTGCCAGCAGCTTATGGTCAGGGGGCCCGAACACTGAAGCTTTCTTT
size: many; V: TRBV20-1; J: TRBJ2-3; D: TRBD1; CDR3: CSAEAPGQGATDTQYF; DNA: TGCAGTGCGGAGGCCCCAGGACAGGGGGCCACAGATACGCAGTATTTT
size: .; V: TRBV5-3; J: TRBJ1-1; D: .; CDR3: CASSLEGTEGNAEAFF; DNA: TGTGCCAGCAGCTTGGAAGGTACGGAGGGGAACGCTGAAGCTTTCTTT
size: .; V: TRBV27; J: TRBJ1-5; D: TRBD1; CDR3: CASSDRANQPQHF; DNA: TGTGCCAGCAGTGACAGGGCCAATCAGCCCCAGCATTTT
size: .; V: TRBV7-8; J: TRBJ1-2; D: .; CDR3: CASSPIRDIQGYTF; DNA: TGTGCCAGCAGCCCAATAAGGGACATACAGGGCTACACCTTC
size: few; V: TRBV4-1; J: TRBJ2-2; D: TRBD2; CDR3: CASSHPGGDTGELFF; DNA: TGCGCCAGCAGCCACCCGGGAGGAGACACCGGGGAGCTGTTTTTT
size: .; V: TRBV4-3; J: TRBJ1-3; D: .; CDR3: CASSQAPPSSGNTIYF; DNA: TGCGCCAGCAGCCAAGCTCCCCCTAGCTCTGGAAACACCATATATTTT
size: .; V: TRBV12-3/TRBV12-4; J: TRBJ2-5; D: .; CDR3: CASSPPNSPQETQYF; DNA: TGTGCCAGCAGTCCACCTAACAGCCCCCAAGAGACCCAGTACTTC
size: .; V: TRBV10-3; J: TRBJ2-5; D: TRBD1; CDR3: CAISESRDRSPGETQYF; DNA: TGTGCCATCAGTGAGTCCCGGGACAGGAGCCCTGGTGAGACCCAGTACTTC